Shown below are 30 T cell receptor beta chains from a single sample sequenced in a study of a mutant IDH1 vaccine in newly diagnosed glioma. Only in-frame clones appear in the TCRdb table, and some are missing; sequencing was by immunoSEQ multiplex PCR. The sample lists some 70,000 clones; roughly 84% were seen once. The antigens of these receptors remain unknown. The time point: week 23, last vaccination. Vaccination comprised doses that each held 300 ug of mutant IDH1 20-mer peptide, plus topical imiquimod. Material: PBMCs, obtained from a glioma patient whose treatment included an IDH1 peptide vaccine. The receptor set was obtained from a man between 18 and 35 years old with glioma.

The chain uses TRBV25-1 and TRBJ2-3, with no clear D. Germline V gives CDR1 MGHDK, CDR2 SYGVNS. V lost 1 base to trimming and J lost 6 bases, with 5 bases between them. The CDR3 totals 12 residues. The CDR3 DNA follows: TGTGCCAGCAGTGAATTCGGTGATACGCAGTATTTT. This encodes CASSEFGDTQYF.

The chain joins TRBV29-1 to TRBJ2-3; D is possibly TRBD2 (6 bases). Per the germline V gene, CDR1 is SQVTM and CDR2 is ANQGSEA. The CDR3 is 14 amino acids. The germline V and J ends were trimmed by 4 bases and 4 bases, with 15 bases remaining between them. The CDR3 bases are TGCAGCGTTGGGGCCCGGGAGTTGGCAGATACGCAGTATTTT. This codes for CSVGARELADTQYF.

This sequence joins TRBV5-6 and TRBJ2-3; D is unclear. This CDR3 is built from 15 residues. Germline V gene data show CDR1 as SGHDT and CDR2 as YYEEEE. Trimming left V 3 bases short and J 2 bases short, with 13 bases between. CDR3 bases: TGTGCCAGCAGCTGGTTCGGCAGAGACACAGATACGCAGTATTTT. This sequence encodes CASSWFGRDTDTQYF.

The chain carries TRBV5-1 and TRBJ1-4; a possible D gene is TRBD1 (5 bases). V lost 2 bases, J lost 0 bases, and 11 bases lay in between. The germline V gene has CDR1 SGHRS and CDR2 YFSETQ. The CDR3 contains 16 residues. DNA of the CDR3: TGCGCCAGCAGCTTAATACCAGGGACAACTAATGAAAAACTGTTTTTT. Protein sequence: CASSLIPGTTNEKLFF.

CDR3 bases: TGTGCCAGCAGCCAAGAAAGTGAGGAACTCGGACTAGCGGGAGGATCCTACGAGCAGTACTTC. Its protein product is CASSQESEELGLAGGSYEQYF. The V gene is TRBV4-2, the J gene TRBJ2-7; 14 bases fit TRBD2. J was trimmed by 1 base and V by 0 bases; bases with no gene match: 14. Germline V lookup: CDR1 LGHNA, CDR2 YNFKEQ. The CDR3 covers 21 residues.

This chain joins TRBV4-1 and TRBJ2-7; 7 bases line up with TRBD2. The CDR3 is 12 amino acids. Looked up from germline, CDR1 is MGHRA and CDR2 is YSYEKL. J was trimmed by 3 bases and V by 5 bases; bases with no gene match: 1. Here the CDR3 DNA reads TGCGCCAGCAGCGGGACTAACTACGAGCAGTACTTC. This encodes CASSGTNYEQYF.

CDR3 amino acids: CASSLRGGLKTQYF. The CDR3 DNA reads TGTGCCAGCAGCTTGCGGGGGGGATTGAAGACCCAGTACTTC. The chain combines TRBV5-4 with TRBJ2-5; TRBD2 agrees at 8 bases. V trimming: 1 base; J trimming: 6 bases; junction bases outside the gene matches: 5. The V gene's germline CDR1 is SGHNT and CDR2 YYREEE (reference sequence). The CDR3 contains 14 residues. Full variable domain (remainder filled in from reference TRBV5-4 and TRBJ2-5): ETGVTQSPTHLIKTRGQQVTLRCSSQSGHNTVSWYQQALGQGPQFIFQYYREEENGRGNFPPRFSGLQFPNYSSELNVNALELDDSALYLCASSLRGGLKTQYFGPGTRLLVL.

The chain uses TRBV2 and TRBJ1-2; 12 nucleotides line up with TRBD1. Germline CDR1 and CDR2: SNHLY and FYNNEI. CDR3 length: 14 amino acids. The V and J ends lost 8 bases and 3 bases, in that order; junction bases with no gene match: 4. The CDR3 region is CASGGTGGYYGYTF. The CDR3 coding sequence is TGTGCCAGCGGTGGGACAGGGGGCTACTATGGCTACACCTTC.

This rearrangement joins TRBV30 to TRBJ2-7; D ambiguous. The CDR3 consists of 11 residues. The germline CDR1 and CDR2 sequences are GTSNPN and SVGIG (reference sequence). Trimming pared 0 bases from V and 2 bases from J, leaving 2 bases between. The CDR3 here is CAWSVTYEQYF. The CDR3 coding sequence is TGTGCCTGGAGTGTGACCTACGAGCAGTACTTC.

Written as DNA, the CDR3 is TGCGCCAGCAGCTGGGGTGGGGCAGGGGAAAAACTGTTTTTT. As protein: CASSWGGAGEKLFF. V and J are TRBV5-1 and TRBJ1-4, with D possibly TRBD1 on 5 matching bases. With 3 bases removed from V and 8 bases from J, the gap between germline ends came to 14 bases. Looked up from germline, CDR1 is SGHRS and CDR2 is YFSETQ. The CDR3 spans 14 residues.

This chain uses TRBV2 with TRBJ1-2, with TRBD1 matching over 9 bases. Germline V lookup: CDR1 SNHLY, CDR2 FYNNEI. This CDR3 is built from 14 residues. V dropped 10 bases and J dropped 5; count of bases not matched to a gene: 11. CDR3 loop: CANPLGDRGYGYTF. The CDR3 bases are TGTGCCAACCCGTTAGGAGACAGGGGGTATGGCTACACCTTC. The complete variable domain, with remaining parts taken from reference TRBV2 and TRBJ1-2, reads EPEVTQTPSHQVTQMGQEVILRCVPISNHLYFYWYRQILGQKVEFLVSFYNNEISEKSEIFDDQFSVERPDGSNFTLKIRSTKLEDSAMYFCANPLGDRGYGYTFGSGTRLTVV.

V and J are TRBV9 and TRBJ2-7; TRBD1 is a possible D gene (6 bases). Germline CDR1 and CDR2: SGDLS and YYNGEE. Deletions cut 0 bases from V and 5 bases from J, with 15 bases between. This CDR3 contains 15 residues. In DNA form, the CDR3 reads TGTGCCAGCAGCGTAGCTACAGGGTATCAAAACGAGCAGTACTTC. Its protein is CASSVATGYQNEQYF.

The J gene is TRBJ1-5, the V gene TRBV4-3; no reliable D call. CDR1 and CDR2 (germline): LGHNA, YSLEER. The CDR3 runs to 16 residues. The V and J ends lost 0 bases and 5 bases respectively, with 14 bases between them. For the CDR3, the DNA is TGCGCCAGCAGCCAAGATTTGGGCCGGGGAGATCAGCCCCAGCATTTT. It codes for CASSQDLGRGDQPQHF.

The CDR3, as DNA: TGCGCCAGCAGCCCTAGGGCAGGGGGACATGAGCAGTTCTTC. Its translation is CASSPRAGGHEQFF. The J gene is TRBJ2-1, the V gene TRBV5-1, with TRBD1 matching over 7 bases. Per germline, CDR1 SGHRS and CDR2 YFSETQ. Trimming at V came to 4 bases and at J to 8 bases, leaving 9 bases not matched to a gene. The CDR3 has 14 amino acids.

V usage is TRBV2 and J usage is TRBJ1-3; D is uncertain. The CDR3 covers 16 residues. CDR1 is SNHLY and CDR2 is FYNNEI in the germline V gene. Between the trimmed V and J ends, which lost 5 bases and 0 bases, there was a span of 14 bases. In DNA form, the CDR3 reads TGTGCCAGCAGTTTCAGAGGCACCTACTCTGGAAACACCATATATTTT. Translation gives CASSFRGTYSGNTIYF.

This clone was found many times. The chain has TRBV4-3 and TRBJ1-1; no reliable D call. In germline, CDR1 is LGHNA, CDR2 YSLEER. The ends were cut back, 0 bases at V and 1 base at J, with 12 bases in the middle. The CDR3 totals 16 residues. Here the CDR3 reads CASSQDDRWGNTEAFF. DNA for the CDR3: TGCGCCAGCAGCCAAGATGATCGGTGGGGGAACACTGAAGCTTTCTTT.

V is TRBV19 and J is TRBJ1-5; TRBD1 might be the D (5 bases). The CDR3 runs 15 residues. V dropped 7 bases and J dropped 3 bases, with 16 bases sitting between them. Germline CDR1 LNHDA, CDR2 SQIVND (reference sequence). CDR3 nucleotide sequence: TGTGCCAGTACCTCTAGGGACGGATACAATCAGCCCCAGCATTTT. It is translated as CASTSRDGYNQPQHF.

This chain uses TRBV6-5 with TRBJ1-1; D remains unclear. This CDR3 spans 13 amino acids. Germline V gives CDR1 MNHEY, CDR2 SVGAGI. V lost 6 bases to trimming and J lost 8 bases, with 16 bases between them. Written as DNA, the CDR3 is TGTGCCAGCAGCCCCCGGGAGGCCGTAGAAGCTTTCTTT. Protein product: CASSPREAVEAFF.

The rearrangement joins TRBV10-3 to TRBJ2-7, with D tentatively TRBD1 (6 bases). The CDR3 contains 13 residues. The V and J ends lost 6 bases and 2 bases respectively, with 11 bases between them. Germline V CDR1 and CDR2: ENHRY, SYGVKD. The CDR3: CAISPRGAYEQYF. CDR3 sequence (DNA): TGTGCCATCAGCCCCAGGGGCGCCTACGAGCAGTACTTC.

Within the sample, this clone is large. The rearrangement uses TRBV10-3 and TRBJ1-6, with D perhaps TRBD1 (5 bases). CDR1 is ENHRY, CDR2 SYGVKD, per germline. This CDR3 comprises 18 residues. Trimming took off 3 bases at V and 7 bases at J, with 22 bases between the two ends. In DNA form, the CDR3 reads TGTGCCATCAGTGATATTAGGGATTATGGGGGGTCCAATTCACCCCTCCACTTT. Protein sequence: CAISDIRDYGGSNSPLHF.

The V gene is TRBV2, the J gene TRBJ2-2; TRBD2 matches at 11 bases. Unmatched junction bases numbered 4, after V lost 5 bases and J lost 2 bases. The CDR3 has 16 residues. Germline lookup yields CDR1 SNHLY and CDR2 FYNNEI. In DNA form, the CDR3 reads TGTGCCAGCAGTCATAGCGGGGGGGCCAACACCGGGGAGCTGTTTTTT. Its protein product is CASSHSGGANTGELFF. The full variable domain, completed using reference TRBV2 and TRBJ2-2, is EPEVTQTPSHQVTQMGQEVILRCVPISNHLYFYWYRQILGQKVEFLVSFYNNEISEKSEIFDDQFSVERPDGSNFTLKIRSTKLEDSAMYFCASSHSGGANTGELFFGEGSRLTVL.

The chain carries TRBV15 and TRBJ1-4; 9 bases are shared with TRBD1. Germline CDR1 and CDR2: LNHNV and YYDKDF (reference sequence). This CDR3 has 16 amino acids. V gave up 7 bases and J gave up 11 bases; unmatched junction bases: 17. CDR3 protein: CATTQRVTGGVGKLFF. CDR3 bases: TGTGCCACCACCCAAAGGGTAACAGGGGGCGTTGGGAAACTGTTTTTT.

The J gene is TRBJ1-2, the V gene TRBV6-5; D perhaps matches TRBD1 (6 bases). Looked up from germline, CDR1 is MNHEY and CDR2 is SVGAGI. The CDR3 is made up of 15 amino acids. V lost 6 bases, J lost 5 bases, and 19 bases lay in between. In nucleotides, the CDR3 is TGTGCCAGCAGCGCCGACACAGGGACGGGATATGGCTACACCTTC. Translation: CASSADTGTGYGYTF.

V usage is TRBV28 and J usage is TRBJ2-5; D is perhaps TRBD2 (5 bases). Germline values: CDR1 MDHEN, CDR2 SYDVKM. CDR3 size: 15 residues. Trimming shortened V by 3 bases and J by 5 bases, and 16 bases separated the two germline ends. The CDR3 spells CASSFRGSLGETQYF. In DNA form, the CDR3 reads TGTGCCAGCAGTTTCCGAGGGAGTTTGGGGGAGACCCAGTACTTC. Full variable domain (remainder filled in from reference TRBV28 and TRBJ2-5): DVKVTQSSRYLVKRTGEKVFLECVQDMDHENMFWYRQDPGLGLRLIYFSYDVKMKEKGDIPEGYSVSREKKERFSLILESASTNQTSMYLCASSFRGSLGETQYFGPGTRLLVL.

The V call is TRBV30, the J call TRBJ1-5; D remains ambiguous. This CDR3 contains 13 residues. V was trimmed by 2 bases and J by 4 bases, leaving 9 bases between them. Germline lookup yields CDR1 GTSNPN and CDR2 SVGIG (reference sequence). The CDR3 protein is CAWSLRSNQPQHF. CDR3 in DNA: TGTGCCTGGAGTCTTCGGTCGAATCAGCCCCAGCATTTT.

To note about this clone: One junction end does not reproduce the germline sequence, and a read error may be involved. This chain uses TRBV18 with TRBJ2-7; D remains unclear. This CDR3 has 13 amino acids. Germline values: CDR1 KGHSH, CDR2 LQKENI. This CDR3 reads CASSPLAPHEQYF. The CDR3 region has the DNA TGTGCCAGCTCACCACTCGCGCCGCACGAGCAGTATTTC.

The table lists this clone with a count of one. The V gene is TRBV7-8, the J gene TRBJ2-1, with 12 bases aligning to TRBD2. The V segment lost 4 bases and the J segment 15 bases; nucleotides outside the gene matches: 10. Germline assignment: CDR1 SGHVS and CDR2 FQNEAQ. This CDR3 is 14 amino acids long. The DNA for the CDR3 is TGTGCCAGCAGCTCCAGGACTAGCGGGGCCATCCCGTTCTTC. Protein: CASSSRTSGAIPFF.

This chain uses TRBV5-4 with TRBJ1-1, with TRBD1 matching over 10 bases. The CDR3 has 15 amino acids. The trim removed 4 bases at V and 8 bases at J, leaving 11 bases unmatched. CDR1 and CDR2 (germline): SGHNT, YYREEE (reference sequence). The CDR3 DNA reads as TGTGCCAGCAGCCCCCGGGACAGGGGCACGGAGGAAGCTTTCTTT. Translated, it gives CASSPRDRGTEEAFF.

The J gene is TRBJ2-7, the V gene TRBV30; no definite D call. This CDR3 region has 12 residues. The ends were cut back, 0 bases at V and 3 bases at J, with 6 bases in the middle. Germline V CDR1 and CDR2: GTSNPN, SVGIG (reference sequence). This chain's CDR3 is CAWSVRIYEQYF. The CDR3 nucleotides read TGTGCCTGGAGTGTGAGGATCTACGAGCAGTACTTC.

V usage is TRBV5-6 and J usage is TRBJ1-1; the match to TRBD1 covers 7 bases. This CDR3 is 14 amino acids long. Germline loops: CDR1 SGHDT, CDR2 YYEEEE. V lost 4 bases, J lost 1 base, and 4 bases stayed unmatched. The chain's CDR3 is CASSHGTANTEAFF. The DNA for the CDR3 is TGTGCCAGCAGCCACGGGACAGCGAACACTGAAGCTTTCTTT.